This T cell receptor (beta chain) was recorded in a study of T cell changes during pregnancy in multiple sclerosis. Only in-frame clones appear in the TCRdb table, and some are missing; sequencing was by immunoSEQ multiplex PCR. The data contain about 70,000 clones, around 94% of them singletons. Trimming took off 4 bases at V and 0 bases at J, with 10 bases between the two ends. Germline loops: CDR1 SGHRS, CDR2 YFSETQ. This CDR3 has 15 amino acids. The receptor was derived from a female donor with multiple sclerosis, enrolled in a pregnancy study. The source material was peripheral blood, sampled in the third trimester of pregnancy. The rearrangement uses TRBV5-1 and TRBJ1-4; maybe TRBD1 (5 bases). The DNA for the CDR3 is TGCGCCAGCAGCCCAATGACAGCAACTAATGAAAAACTGTTTTTT. It codes for CASSPMTATNEKLFF.